The source of this T cell receptor beta chain is a study of blood T cell repertoires in COVID-19. Background on the study: T cells, B-cell-depleted T cells, or PBMCs supplied cDNA or gDNA.

Enrollees, about 18 to 90 years old, lived in 24 US areas. Original data processing: Nucleated cell number was recorded as an estimate derived from reference gene primer amplification. The repertoire was sequenced with immunoSEQ multiplex PCR; TCRdb's copy has only in-frame clones and lacks some. V and J calls and clone size follow that table, whereas D and trimming were derived from the DNA. The table lists 350,000 to 500,000 clones, around nine tenths of them singletons. Germline values: CDR1 SNHLY, CDR2 FYNNEI. This CDR3 is 14 amino acids long. Trimming took 6 bases from V and 4 from J; bases not matched to a gene: 5.

The chain combines TRBV2 with TRBJ2-1; 8 bases match TRBD2. The specimen was PBMCs or T cells enriched from blood (not recorded which). This receptor was identified in a woman between 18 and 29 years old who had been exposed to COVID-19. Written as DNA, the CDR3 is TGTGCCAGCAGGGAGTCTAGCGGGTACAATGAGCAGTTCTTC. It encodes CASRESSGYNEQFF.